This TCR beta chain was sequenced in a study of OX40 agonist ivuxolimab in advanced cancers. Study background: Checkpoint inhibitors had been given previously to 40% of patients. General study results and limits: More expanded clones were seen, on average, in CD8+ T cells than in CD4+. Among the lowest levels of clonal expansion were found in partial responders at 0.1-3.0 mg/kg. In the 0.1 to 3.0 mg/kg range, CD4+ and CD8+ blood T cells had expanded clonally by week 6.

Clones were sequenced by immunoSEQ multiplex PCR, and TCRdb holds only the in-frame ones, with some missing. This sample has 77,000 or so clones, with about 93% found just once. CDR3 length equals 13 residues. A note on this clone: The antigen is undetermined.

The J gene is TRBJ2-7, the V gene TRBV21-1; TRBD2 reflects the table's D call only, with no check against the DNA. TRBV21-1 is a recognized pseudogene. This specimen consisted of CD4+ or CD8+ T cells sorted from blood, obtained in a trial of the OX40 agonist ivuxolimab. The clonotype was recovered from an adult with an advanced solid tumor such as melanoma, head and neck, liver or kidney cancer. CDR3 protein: CASNCELPYEQYF. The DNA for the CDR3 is TGTGCCAGCAATTGTGAGCTACCCTACGAGCAGTACTTC.